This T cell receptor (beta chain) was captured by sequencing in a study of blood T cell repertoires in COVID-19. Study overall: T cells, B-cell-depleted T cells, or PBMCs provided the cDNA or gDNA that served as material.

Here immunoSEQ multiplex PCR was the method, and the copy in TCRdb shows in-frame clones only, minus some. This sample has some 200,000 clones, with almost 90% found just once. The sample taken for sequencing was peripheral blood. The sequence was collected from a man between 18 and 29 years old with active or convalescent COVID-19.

CDR3 coding DNA: TGTGCCAGTAGGCTACTAGCGGGGGACTACGAGCAGTACTTC. Translated: CASRLLAGDYEQYF. The chain is built from TRBV19 and TRBJ2-7; 11 bases agree with TRBD2. There are 14 residues in the CDR3. The J segment lost 3 bases and the V segment lost 6 bases, leaving 4 bases of the junction unmatched. Germline V gene sequence: CDR1 LNHDA, CDR2 SQIVND (reference sequence).